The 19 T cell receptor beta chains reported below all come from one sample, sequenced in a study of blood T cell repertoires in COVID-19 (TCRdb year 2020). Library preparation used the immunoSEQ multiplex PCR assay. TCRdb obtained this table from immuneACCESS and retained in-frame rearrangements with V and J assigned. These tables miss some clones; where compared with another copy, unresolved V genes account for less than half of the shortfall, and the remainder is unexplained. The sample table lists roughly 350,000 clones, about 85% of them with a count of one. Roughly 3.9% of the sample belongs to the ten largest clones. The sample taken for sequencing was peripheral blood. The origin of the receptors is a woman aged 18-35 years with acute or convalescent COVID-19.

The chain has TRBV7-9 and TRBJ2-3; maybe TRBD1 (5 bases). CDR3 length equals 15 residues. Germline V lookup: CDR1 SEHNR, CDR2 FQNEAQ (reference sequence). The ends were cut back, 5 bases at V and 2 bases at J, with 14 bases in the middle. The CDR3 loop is CASSPRTLFTDTQYF. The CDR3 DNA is TGTGCCAGCAGCCCCCGGACACTATTCACAGATACGCAGTATTTT.

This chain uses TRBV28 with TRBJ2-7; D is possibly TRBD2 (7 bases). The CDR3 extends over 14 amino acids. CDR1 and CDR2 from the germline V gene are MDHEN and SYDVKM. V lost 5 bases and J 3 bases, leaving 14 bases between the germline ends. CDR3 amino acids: CASSPLGGGYEQYF. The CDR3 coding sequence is TGTGCCAGCAGTCCCCTGGGAGGGGGCTACGAGCAGTACTTC.

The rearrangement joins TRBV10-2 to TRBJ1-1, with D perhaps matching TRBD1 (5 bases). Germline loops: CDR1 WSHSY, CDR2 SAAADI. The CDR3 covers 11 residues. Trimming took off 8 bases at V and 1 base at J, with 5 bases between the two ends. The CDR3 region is CASGQNTEAFF. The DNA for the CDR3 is TGCGCCAGCGGACAGAACACTGAAGCTTTCTTT.

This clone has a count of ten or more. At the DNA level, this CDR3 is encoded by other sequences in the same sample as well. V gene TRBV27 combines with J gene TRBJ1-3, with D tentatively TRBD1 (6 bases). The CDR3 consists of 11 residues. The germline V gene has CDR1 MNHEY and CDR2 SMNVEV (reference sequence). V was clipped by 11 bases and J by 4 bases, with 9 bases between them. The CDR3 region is CASRGGNTIYF. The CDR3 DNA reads TGTGCCTCTAGGGGGGGAAACACCATATATTTT.

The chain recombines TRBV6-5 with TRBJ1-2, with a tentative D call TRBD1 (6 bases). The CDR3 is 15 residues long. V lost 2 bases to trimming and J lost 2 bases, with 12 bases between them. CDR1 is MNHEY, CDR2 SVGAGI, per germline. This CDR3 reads CASSYLGTPNYGYTF. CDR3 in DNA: TGTGCCAGCAGTTACCTAGGGACACCAAACTATGGCTACACCTTC.

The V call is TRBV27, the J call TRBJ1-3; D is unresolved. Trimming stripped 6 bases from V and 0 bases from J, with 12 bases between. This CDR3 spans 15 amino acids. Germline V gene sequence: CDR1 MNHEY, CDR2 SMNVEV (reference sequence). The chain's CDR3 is CASRLDTNSGNTIYF. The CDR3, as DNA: TGTGCCAGCAGATTAGACACCAACTCTGGAAACACCATATATTTT.

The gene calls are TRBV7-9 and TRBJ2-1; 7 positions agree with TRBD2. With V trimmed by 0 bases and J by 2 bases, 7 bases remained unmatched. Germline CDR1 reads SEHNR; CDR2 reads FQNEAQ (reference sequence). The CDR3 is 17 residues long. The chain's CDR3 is CASSLASGAGPYNEQFF. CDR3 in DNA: TGTGCCAGCAGCTTAGCCTCCGGAGCGGGGCCCTACAATGAGCAGTTCTTC.

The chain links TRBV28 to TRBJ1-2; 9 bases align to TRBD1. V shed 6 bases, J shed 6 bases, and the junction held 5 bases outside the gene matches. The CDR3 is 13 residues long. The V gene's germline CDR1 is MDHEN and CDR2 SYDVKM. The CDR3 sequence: CASSPGQGNGYTF. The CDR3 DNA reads TGTGCCAGCAGCCCGGGACAGGGTAATGGCTACACCTTC.

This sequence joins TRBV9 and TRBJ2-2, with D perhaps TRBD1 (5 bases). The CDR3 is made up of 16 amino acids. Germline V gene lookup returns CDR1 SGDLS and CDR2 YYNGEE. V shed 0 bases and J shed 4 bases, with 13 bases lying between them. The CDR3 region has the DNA TGTGCCAGCAGCGTAGGGGGCCCCCCGGGCACCGGGGAGCTGTTTTTT. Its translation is CASSVGGPPGTGELFF.

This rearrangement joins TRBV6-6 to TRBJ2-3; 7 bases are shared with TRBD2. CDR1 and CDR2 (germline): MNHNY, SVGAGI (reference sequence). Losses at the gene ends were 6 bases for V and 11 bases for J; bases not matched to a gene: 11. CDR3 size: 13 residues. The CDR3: CASSYEPQREQYF. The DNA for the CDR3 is TGTGCCAGCAGCTACGAGCCCCAGCGGGAGCAGTATTTT.

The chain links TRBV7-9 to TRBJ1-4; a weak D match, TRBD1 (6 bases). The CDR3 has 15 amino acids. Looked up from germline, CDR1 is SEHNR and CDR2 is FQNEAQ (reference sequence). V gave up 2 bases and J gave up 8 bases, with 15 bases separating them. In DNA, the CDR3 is TGTGCCAGCAGCTTAAGAGGGGGTTCCGGGGAAAAACTGTTTTTT. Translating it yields CASSLRGGSGEKLFF.

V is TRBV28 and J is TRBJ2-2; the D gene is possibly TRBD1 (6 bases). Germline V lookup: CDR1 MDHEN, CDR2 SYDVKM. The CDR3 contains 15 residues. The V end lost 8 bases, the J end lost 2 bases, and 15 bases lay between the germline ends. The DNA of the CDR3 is TGTGCCAGCTTCAGGACAGTCCTCAACACCGGGGAGCTGTTTTTT. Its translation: CASFRTVLNTGELFF.

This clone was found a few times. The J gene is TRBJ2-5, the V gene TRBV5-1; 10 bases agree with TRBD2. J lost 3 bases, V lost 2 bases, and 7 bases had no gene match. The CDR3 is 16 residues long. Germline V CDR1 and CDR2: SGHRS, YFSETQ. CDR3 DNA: TGCGCCAGCAGCTTAGTAATAGCGGGAGGCAAAGAGACCCAGTACTTC. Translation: CASSLVIAGGKETQYF.

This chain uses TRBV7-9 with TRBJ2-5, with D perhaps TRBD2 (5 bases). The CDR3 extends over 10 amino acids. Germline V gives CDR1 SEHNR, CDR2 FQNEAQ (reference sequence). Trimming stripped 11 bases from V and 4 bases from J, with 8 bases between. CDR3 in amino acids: CASAGETQYF. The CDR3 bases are TGTGCCTCGGCGGGAGAGACCCAGTACTTC.

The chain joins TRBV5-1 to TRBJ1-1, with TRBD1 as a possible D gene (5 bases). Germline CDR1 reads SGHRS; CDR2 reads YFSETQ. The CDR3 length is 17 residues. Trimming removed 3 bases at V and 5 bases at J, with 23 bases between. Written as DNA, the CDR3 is TGCGCCAGCAGCTCCTCTACTATCCAGGGAGGTGGAACTGAAGCTTTCTTT. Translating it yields CASSSSTIQGGGTEAFF.

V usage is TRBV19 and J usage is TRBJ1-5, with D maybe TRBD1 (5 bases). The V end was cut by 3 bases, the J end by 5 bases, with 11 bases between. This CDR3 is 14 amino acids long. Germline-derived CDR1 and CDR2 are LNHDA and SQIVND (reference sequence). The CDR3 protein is CASSIPGDYQPQHF. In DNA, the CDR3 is TGTGCCAGTAGTATTCCGGGGGACTATCAGCCCCAGCATTTT.

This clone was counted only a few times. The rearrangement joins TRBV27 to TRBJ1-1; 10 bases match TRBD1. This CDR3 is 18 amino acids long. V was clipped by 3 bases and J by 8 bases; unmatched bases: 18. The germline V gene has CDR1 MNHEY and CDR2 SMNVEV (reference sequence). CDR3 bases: TGTGCCAGCAGTTTTCGAAGACGGGACAGGGGACTATTAAGGGAAGCTTTCTTT. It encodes CASSFRRRDRGLLREAFF.

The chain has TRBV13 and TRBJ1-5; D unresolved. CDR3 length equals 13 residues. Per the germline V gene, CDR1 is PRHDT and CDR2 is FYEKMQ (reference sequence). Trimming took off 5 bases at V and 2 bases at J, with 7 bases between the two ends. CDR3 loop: CASSAGRNQPQHF. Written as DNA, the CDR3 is TGTGCCAGCAGCGCGGGCCGCAATCAGCCCCAGCATTTT.

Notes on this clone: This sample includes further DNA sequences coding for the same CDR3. In nucleotides, the CDR3 is TGTGCCAGCAGCGTGACTGGAAATCAGCCCCAGCATTTT. It translates to CASSVTGNQPQHF. The V gene is TRBV9, the J gene TRBJ1-5; D remains ambiguous. V was pared by 2 bases and J by 4 bases, with 7 bases between. Germline CDR1 reads SGDLS; CDR2 reads YYNGEE. This CDR3 is built from 13 residues.